This TCR beta chain emerged from a study of lymphopenia after photon versus proton radiotherapy. Some clones are missing from TCRdb's copy, which holds only in-frame ones; the method was immunoSEQ multiplex PCR. The sample carries more than 70,000 clones, around 83% recorded once. CDR1 and CDR2 (germline): KGHSH, LQKENI. Trimming took off 3 bases at V and 3 bases at J, with 15 bases between the two ends. This CDR3 is 15 amino acids long. Sequenced material: peripheral blood, taken from a patient treated with proton-based radiotherapy. This sequence was found in a man between 60 and 75 years old with pancreatic cancer. This chain joins TRBV18 and TRBJ2-7; a weak D match, TRBD1 (5 bases). CDR3 protein: CASSPLPAGLYEQYF. The DNA for the CDR3 is TGTGCCAGCTCACCGCTGCCCGCAGGGCTCTACGAGCAGTACTTC.